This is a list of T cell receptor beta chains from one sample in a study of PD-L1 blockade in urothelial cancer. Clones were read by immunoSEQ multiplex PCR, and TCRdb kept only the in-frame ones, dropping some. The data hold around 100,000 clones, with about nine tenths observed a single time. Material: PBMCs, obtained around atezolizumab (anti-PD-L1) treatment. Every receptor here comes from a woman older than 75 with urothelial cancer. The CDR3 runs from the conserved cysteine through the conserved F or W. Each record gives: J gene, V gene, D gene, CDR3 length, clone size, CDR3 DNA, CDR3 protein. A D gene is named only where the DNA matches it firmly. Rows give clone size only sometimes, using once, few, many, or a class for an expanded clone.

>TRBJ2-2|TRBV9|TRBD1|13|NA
TGTGCCACCGGGACAGGGGTGGACGGGGAGCTGTTTTTT
CATGTGVDGELFF
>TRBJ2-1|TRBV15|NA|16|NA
TGTGCCACCAGCAGAGATTCCAGGGTTACCGACAATGAGCAGTTCTTC
CATSRDSRVTDNEQFF
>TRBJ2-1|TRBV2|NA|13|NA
TGTGCCAGCAGTGTAGGAGTAGCAAATGAGCAGTTCTTC
CASSVGVANEQFF
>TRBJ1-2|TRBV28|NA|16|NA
TGTGCCAGCAGTTTATCCCGGGATTTCGGAGGTCGAGGCTACACCTTC
CASSLSRDFGGRGYTF
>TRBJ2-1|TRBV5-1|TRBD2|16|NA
TGCGCCAGCAGCTACACTAGCGGGAGCTCTTACAATGAGCAGTTCTTC
CASSYTSGSSYNEQFF
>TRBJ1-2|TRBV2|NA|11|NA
TGTGCCAGCAGGGCAGACTATGGCTACACCTTC
CASRADYGYTF
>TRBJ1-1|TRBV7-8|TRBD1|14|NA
TGTGCCAGCACCACGGACAGGGTGAACACTGAAGCTTTCTTT
CASTTDRVNTEAFF
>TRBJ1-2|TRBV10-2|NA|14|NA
TGCGCCAGCAGTGATGTGGCAGGGGTTCCTGGCTACACCTTC
CASSDVAGVPGYTF
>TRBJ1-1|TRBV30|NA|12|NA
TGTGCCTGGAACCCTCTCGGGGCTGAAGCTTTCTTT
CAWNPLGAEAFF
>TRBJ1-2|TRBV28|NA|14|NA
TGTGCCAGCAGTTCCCTGGGGGGGGGCAGGACACACACCTTC
CASSSLGGGRTHTF
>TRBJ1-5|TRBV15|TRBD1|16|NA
TGTGCCACCAGCAACCGACAGGGCTTTGGCAATCAGCCCCAGCATTTT
CATSNRQGFGNQPQHF
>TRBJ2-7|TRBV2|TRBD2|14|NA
TGTGCCAGCAGTGAGGTTAGCGGGAGAGGCGAGCAGTACTTC
CASSEVSGRGEQYF
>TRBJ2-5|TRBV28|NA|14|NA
TGTGCCAGCAGTGGTGGGGGGGGCTTAGAGACCCAGTACTTC
CASSGGGGLETQYF
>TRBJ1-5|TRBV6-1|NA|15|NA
TGTGCCAGCAGTGCGGTTAGGGAGGGGTATCAGCCCCAGCATTTT
CASSAVREGYQPQHF
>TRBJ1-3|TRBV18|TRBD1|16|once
TGTGCCAGCTCACACCCCGGACAGGCTCTCGGAAACACCATATATTTT
CASSHPGQALGNTIYF
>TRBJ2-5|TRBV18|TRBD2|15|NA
TGTGCCAGCTCACTCAGACTAGCGCCTAGTGAGACCCAGTACTTC
CASSLRLAPSETQYF
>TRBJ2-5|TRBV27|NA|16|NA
TGTGCCAGCAGTTTCCAACGAACGGTGGACGGGGGGACCCAGTACTTC
CASSFQRTVDGGTQYF
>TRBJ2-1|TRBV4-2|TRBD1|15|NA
TGTGCCAGCAGCCAAAGGCACAGGGGGAACAATGAGCAGTTCTTC
CASSQRHRGNNEQFF